Described below is a single T cell receptor (beta chain) sequence and its context. This CDR3 has 13 amino acids. The germline gives CDR1 MGHRA, CDR2 YSYEKL. Deletions cut 0 bases from V and 8 bases from J, with 10 bases between. The data are from a study of beta chain features in type 1 diabetes. Every bit of the isolated RNA underwent reverse transcription, so sequencing read expressed TCRB transcripts. Clones were sequenced by immunoSEQ multiplex PCR, and TCRdb holds only the in-frame ones, with some missing. Among 330,000 or so clones, 14% were seen once, and the ten largest hold about 6.6%. This receptor was taken from a man aged 25 to 40 in good health. What was sequenced was central memory CD4+ T cells from blood. The chain combines TRBV4-1 with TRBJ1-2; D is undetermined. The CDR3 nucleotides read TGCGCCAGCAGCCAAGACGCCTACTTGGGCTACACCTTC. It specifies CASSQDAYLGYTF.